The 26 T cell receptor beta chains below were found in one sample sequenced in a study of T cells in Graves' hyperthyroidism and ophthalmopathy. It was RNA transcripts that yielded the amplified TCR beta CDR3 regions. Using the HTBI primer set, a first-round RT-PCR was run on the TCR CDR3. TCRdb reprocessed the multiplex PCR reads with MiXCR, giving one entry per CDR3 protein. The sample includes hundreds of thousands of distinct CDR3 sequences, 11% to 15% of them seen just once. Sequencing was carried out using blood. The receptors derive from a woman under 30 with Graves' hyperthyroidism.

This clonotype was seen a few times. This chain links TRBV7-8 with TRBJ1-1; 12 bases are shared with TRBD1. This CDR3 has 18 amino acids. J was trimmed by 6 bases and V by 3 bases; bases with no gene match: 14. Looked up from germline, CDR1 is SGHVS and CDR2 is FQNEAQ. CDR3 nucleotide sequence: TGTGCCAGCAGCTTCCCGAAACGGGACAGGGGGCACTGGGCTGAAGCTTTCTTT. It translates to CASSFPKRDRGHWAEAFF.

The sample holds a few counts of this clonotype. One junction end does not reproduce the germline sequence, and a read error may be involved. The V and J genes are TRBV5-5 and TRBJ1-2; perhaps TRBD1 as D (6 bases). From germline, CDR1 is SGHKS and CDR2 YYEKEE (reference sequence). The CDR3 has 16 amino acids. This chain's CDR3 is CAGSHLLGGWDYGYTF. CDR3 in DNA: TGTGCCGGCAGCCACCTTTTGGGGGGCTGGGACTATGGCTACACCTTC.

This clonotype has a count of ten or more. This chain connects TRBV6-1 to TRBJ1-5, with TRBD1 as a possible D gene (5 bases). This CDR3 has 14 amino acids. In germline, CDR1 is MNHNS, CDR2 SASEGT. The germline V and J ends were trimmed by 5 bases and 6 bases, with 14 bases remaining between them. This CDR3 is CASSLGTGGQPQHF. CDR3 sequence (DNA): TGTGCCAGCAGTCTCGGGACGGGTGGTCAGCCCCAGCATTTT.

This clonotype has a handful of counts. It is unclear where the CDR3 begins or ends on the DNA, so no DNA is shown, and the CDR3 is as TCRdb lists it. The gene calls are TRBV3-1 and TRBJ2-1; TRBD2 is the table's D call and was not checked against the DNA. Germline assignment: CDR1 LGHDT and CDR2 YNNKEL (reference sequence). The CDR3 is made up of 14 amino acids, end residues included. Here the CDR3 reads CASSQGWGSGSLFF.

This chain links TRBV6-2 or TRBV6-3 with TRBJ2-7; no clear D. There are 13 residues in the CDR3. CDR1 is MNHEY, CDR2 SVGEGT, per germline. Trimming took off 6 bases at V and 3 bases at J, with 12 bases between the two ends. As DNA, the CDR3 is TGTGCCAGCAGCCCCTGGCAGGACTACGAGCAGTACTTC. This translates into CASSPWQDYEQYF.

This clonotype was seen at least ten times. The chain is built from TRBV20-1 and TRBJ2-7, with 11 bases lining up with TRBD2. The CDR3 has 14 residues. CDR1 is DFQATT and CDR2 is SNEGSKA in the germline V gene (reference sequence). The V and J ends lost 5 bases and 7 bases, in that order; junction bases with no gene match: 10. Written as DNA, the CDR3 is TGCAGTGCTGTTAGCGGGAGGGCCTTGAGGGAGCAGTACTTC. Protein: CSAVSGRALREQYF.

This clonotype was observed at least ten times. This sequence joins TRBV11-2 and TRBJ2-2; 8 bases are shared with TRBD2. Unmatched junction bases numbered 11, after V lost 4 bases and J lost 4 bases. Germline CDR1 reads SGHAT; CDR2 reads FQNNGV. CDR3 size: 17 residues. CDR3 loop: CASSSLWAGGATGELFF. CDR3 nucleotides: TGTGCCAGCAGCTCCCTTTGGGCGGGAGGTGCCACCGGGGAGCTGTTTTTT.

Remarks on this clonotype: The junction departs from germline at one end; a sequencing error may be responsible. The V gene is TRBV7-8, the J gene TRBJ2-1; D gene unclear. Germline V gene data show CDR1 as SGHVS and CDR2 as FQNEAQ. The CDR3 has 12 amino acids. This chain's CDR3 is CASSLVYNEQSF. The CDR3 nucleotides are TGTGCCAGCAGCTTAGTATACAATGAGCAGTCCTTC.

This clonotype was detected a few times. One base away lies a much larger clone, so this may be a sequencing read error. The chain couples TRBV3-1 to TRBJ2-7; unclear D gene. The CDR3 has 11 amino acids. Trimming left V 6 bases short and J 3 bases short, with 6 bases between. Germline assignment: CDR1 LGHDT and CDR2 YNNKEL (reference sequence). The CDR3 sequence: CASSPYYEQYF. DNA of the CDR3: TGTGCCAGCAGTCCTTACTACGAGCAGTACTTC.

A few counts support this clonotype. This chain uses TRBV20-1 with TRBJ2-7, with D uncertain. This CDR3 has 15 residues. V was pared by 2 bases and J by 0 bases, with 14 bases between. CDR1 DFQATT and CDR2 SNEGSKA come from the germline V gene (reference sequence). The DNA of the CDR3 is TGCAGTGCTAGAAGCCTTTCGGCGAGCTCCTACGAGCAGTACTTC. It encodes CSARSLSASSYEQYF.

There are a few counts of this clonotype. This chain connects TRBV19 to TRBJ1-4, with TRBD1 as a possible D gene (5 bases). Trimming removed 6 bases at V and 8 bases at J, with 19 bases between. Germline-derived CDR1 and CDR2 are LNHDA and SQIVND (reference sequence). CDR3 length: 15 residues. CDR3 nucleotide sequence: TGTGCCAGTAGCGACGACAGCGCCGGGGGAGAAAAACTGTTTTTT. As protein: CASSDDSAGGEKLFF.

This clonotype has at least ten counts. This chain links TRBV3-1 with TRBJ1-5, with TRBD1 matching over 7 bases. Per the germline V gene, CDR1 is LGHDT and CDR2 is YNNKEL (reference sequence). V gave up 3 bases and J gave up 4 bases; unmatched junction bases: 6. The CDR3 is 15 residues long. DNA of the CDR3: TGTGCCAGCAGCCAGGGACAGCTAAAGAATCAGCCCCAGCATTTT. This codes for CASSQGQLKNQPQHF.

A note on this clonotype: Being one base from a much bigger clone, this may be a read error. The V gene is TRBV9, the J gene TRBJ2-7; no definite D call. V dropped 0 bases and J dropped 7 bases, with 17 bases sitting between them. Germline assignment: CDR1 SGDLS and CDR2 YYNGEE. This CDR3 has 15 residues. Here the CDR3 reads CASSVDGELHNEQYF. The CDR3, as DNA: TGTGCCAGCAGCGTAGATGGAGAGCTTCACAATGAGCAGTACTTC.

This clonotype was recorded at least ten times. The J gene is TRBJ2-7, the V gene TRBV20-1; 11 bases map to TRBD2. The CDR3 has 16 amino acids. Germline CDR1 reads DFQATT; CDR2 reads SNEGSKA (reference sequence). V dropped 1 base and J dropped 1; count of bases not matched to a gene: 6. CDR3 bases: TGCAGTGCTAGAGCGAGACTAGCGGGAAGTTCCTACGAGCAGTACTTC. This gives the protein CSARARLAGSSYEQYF.

This clonotype turned up a few times. This chain connects TRBV4-3 to TRBJ2-7; tentative D call: TRBD2 (6 bases). Looked up from germline, CDR1 is LGHNA and CDR2 is YSLEER. V was cut by 0 bases and J by 2 bases, with 14 bases left in between. This CDR3 has 16 amino acids. DNA for the CDR3: TGCGCCAGCAGCCAAGACGCCGGGACTGGTACCTACGAGCAGTACTTC. This codes for CASSQDAGTGTYEQYF.

This clonotype was counted only a few times. The V and J genes are TRBV6-6 and TRBJ2-4; possibly TRBD1 for D (5 bases). The CDR3 is made up of 14 amino acids. Germline V lookup: CDR1 MNHNY, CDR2 SVGAGI (reference sequence). Trimming removed 2 bases at V and 6 bases at J, with 11 bases between. CDR3 region: CASSYRGSGNIQYF. In nucleotides, the CDR3 is TGTGCCAGCAGTTACAGGGGTAGTGGAAACATTCAGTACTTC.

This sequence joins TRBV29-1 and TRBJ2-1, with a tentative D call TRBD1 (6 bases). The CDR3 spans 14 residues. Trimming took 2 bases from V and 7 from J, leaving 15 bases between them. Germline assignment: CDR1 SQVTM and CDR2 ANQGSEA. The CDR3, as DNA: TGCAGCGTTGAACGAAGGGGGAGTAGGAATGAGCAGTTCTTC. This encodes CSVERRGSRNEQFF.

V usage is TRBV6-1 and J usage is TRBJ1-1; 10 bases align to TRBD1. The J segment lost 4 bases and the V segment lost 7 bases, leaving 12 bases of the junction unmatched. The length of the CDR3 is 16 residues. The germline V gene encodes CDR1 MNHNS and CDR2 SASEGT. The chain's CDR3 is CASTVEGTGVGTEAFF. The CDR3 nucleotides read TGTGCCAGCACCGTGGAGGGGACAGGGGTTGGCACTGAAGCTTTCTTT.

Only a few counts were recorded for this clonotype. CDR3 nucleotide sequence: TGCGCCAGCAGCCAAGAAGACAGGGGAAAGGGCAATGAGCAGTTCTTC. Translation: CASSQEDRGKGNEQFF. This chain connects TRBV4-3 to TRBJ2-1, with 8 bases identical to TRBD1. J was trimmed by 6 bases and V by 0 bases; bases with no gene match: 7. CDR1 is LGHNA and CDR2 is YSLEER in the germline V gene. This CDR3 comprises 16 residues.

This clonotype was detected ten times or more. V and J are TRBV6-2 or TRBV6-3 and TRBJ2-7; D is ambiguous. Trimming left V 8 bases short and J 0 bases short, with 14 bases between. This CDR3 has 14 amino acids. Germline V gene sequence: CDR1 MNHEY, CDR2 SVGEGT. In nucleotides, the CDR3 is TGTGCCAGCGGGAATTCTCTCTCCTCCTACGAGCAGTACTTC. Residues: CASGNSLSSYEQYF.

This clonotype was seen many times. The gene calls are TRBV6-1 and TRBJ2-1; 9 bases match TRBD2. This CDR3 contains 16 residues. CDR1 is MNHNS, CDR2 SASEGT, per germline. The ends lost 5 bases at V and 8 bases at J; junction bases unmatched: 13. CDR3: CASSYDGTSWAYEQFF. The CDR3 region has the DNA TGTGCCAGCAGTTACGACGGGACTAGCTGGGCCTATGAGCAGTTCTTC.

Many counts were recorded for this clonotype. V and J are TRBV27 and TRBJ1-1; D perhaps matches TRBD1 (5 bases). V shed 5 bases and J shed 8 bases, with 21 bases lying between them. The length of the CDR3 is 15 residues. Germline CDR1 MNHEY, CDR2 SMNVEV (reference sequence). CDR3 bases: TGTGCCAGCAGTGATTCCGGGACGGCGCGGAAGGAAGCTTTCTTT. This encodes CASSDSGTARKEAFF.

This clonotype was observed at least ten times. The CDR3 loop is CASSLTSGSGTGELFF. The CDR3 DNA is TGTGCCAGCAGCTTGACTAGCGGGAGCGGTACCGGGGAGCTGTTTTTT. The V gene is TRBV11-2, the J gene TRBJ2-2, with TRBD2 matching over 12 bases. There are 16 residues in the CDR3. Trimming cost V 3 bases and J 5 bases; bases outside gene matches: 4. In germline, CDR1 is SGHAT, CDR2 FQNNGV.

This clonotype was recorded many times. This chain links TRBV15 with TRBJ1-1; D unclear. Germline-derived CDR1 and CDR2 are LNHNV and YYDKDF (reference sequence). The CDR3 totals 15 residues. Trimming took 0 bases from V and 6 from J, leaving 14 bases between them. CDR3 in amino acids: CATSRDKGMIPEAFF. The CDR3 DNA follows: TGTGCCACCAGCAGAGACAAAGGGATGATACCTGAAGCTTTCTTT.

This clonotype was seen ten or more times. V is TRBV11-3 and J is TRBJ2-4; a weak D match, TRBD2 (7 bases). This CDR3 is 18 amino acids long. The V gene's germline CDR1 is SGHNT and CDR2 YENEEA. With 7 bases removed from V and 1 base from J, the gap between germline ends came to 23 bases. CDR3 in amino acids: CASTHLPTGGAAKNIQYF. The CDR3 DNA sequence: TGTGCCAGCACCCACCTCCCAACGGGGGGCGCGGCCAAAAACATTCAGTACTTC.

This clonotype was detected a few times. CDR3 DNA: TGTGCCAGCACCCTGGCTCCTGGACACAATGAGCAGTTCTTC. Protein sequence: CASTLAPGHNEQFF. The chain carries TRBV6-1 and TRBJ2-1; D gene uncertain. This CDR3 spans 14 amino acids. Germline assignment: CDR1 MNHNS and CDR2 SASEGT. Trimming pared 7 bases from V and 5 bases from J, leaving 15 bases between.